The source of this TCR beta chain is a study of blood T cell repertoires in COVID-19. On the study more broadly: Samples of COVID-19 (acute and convalescent) were obtained from the United States, Italy and Spain.

In the original workflow: How many nucleated cells were present was estimated from reference gene primer amplification. Using immunoSEQ multiplex PCR, the repertoire was profiled, and TCRdb retains in-frame clones only, with some absent. V and J calls and clone size come straight from that table; D and trimming were deduced from the DNA. The sample has approximately 44,000 clones, around 77% seen once. Sequencing used peripheral blood. The TCR sequence derives from a woman of 80 years or more with acute or convalescent COVID-19.

CDR3 amino acids: CAESKQGGTEAFF. The DNA for the CDR3 is TGTGCCGAGTCGAAACAGGGTGGCACTGAAGCTTTCTTT. This sequence joins TRBV30 and TRBJ1-1; a weak D match, TRBD1 (6 bases). The germline V gene encodes CDR1 GTSNPN and CDR2 SVGIG (reference sequence). Deletions cut 8 bases from V and 4 bases from J, with 17 bases between. This CDR3 spans 13 amino acids.